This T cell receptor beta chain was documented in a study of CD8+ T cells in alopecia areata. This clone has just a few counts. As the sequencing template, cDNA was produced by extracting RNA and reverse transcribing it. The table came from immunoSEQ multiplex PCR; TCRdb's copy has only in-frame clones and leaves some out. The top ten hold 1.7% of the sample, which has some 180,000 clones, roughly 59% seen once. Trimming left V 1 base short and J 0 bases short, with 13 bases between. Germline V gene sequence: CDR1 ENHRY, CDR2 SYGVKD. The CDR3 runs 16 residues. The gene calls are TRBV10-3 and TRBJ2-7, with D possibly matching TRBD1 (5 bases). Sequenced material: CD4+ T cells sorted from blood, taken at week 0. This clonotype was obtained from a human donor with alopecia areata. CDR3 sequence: CAISELGQSHSYEQYF. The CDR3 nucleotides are TGTGCCATCAGTGAGTTGGGGCAAAGCCACTCCTACGAGCAGTACTTC.